This TCR beta chain emerged from a study of preoperative IRX-2 immunotherapy in early breast cancer (dated by TCRdb to about 2019). Library construction relied on the immunoSEQ multiplex PCR assay. What TCRdb holds here is the immuneACCESS table cut down to in-frame rearrangements. Part of the clones is not present; checked against another copy, under half of the missing clones reflect an unresolved V gene, and the others are unexplained. For this sample the table gives over 20,000 clones, of which over 75% were detected only once. The ten most abundant clones make up 1% to 1.5% of the sample. Worth noting for this clone: The antigen this receptor binds is unknown. No per-base quality is available; no much larger clone lies one base away.

According to the study, the label for this sample's treatment or condition signals: preoperative locoregional IRX-2 cytokine immunotherapy. The samples were obtained from a phase Ib study that tested preoperative, locoregional IRX-2 cytokine immunotherapy meant to prime immune responses. Patients with early-stage breast cancer who were given IRX-2 before surgery served as donors. The germline V gene specifies SGHRS as CDR1 and YFSETQ as CDR2. V has 1 base trimmed and J has 5 bases trimmed; junction bases matching no gene number 5. Spanning cysteine to phenylalanine, the CDR3 consists of 15 amino acids. Just CDR3 DNA is preserved here, 45 bases in frame from base 1.

Recombination joined TRBV5-1 with TRBJ2-5, with TRBD2 identical over 10 junction bases. Sequences were derived from lymph node tissue, sampled after IRX-2 immunotherapy. The TCR comes from a human donor with breast cancer. The sequenced DNA: TGCGCCAGCAGCTTGCTAGCGGGGGTAGGGGAGACCCAGTACTTC. Protein translation: CASSLLAGVGETQYF.